Detailed here is one TCR beta chain. What it binds is not known. TCRdb re-called the reads through MiXCR, storing one row per CDR3 protein. The sample includes about 920,000 distinct CDR3 sequences, approximately 31% seen only once; the top ten take under 15%. The data were taken from a study of T cell repertoires in cytomegalovirus infection. About the study: Researchers turned to recently identified HLA-C-restricted CMV epitopes as well as well-studied HLA-B-restricted ones. Based on public TCR beta signatures, there were indications of CMV infection and of a matching HLA type.

Germline CDR1 reads MGHRA; CDR2 reads YSYEKL. V trimming: 3 bases; J trimming: 0 bases; junction bases outside the gene matches: 7. The CDR3 contains 19 residues. Study results and caveats: Identification of carriers of CMV plus the relevant HLA was performed using cumulative public TCR beta family frequency. The ex vivo response was dominated by HLA-C-restricted CMV-specific TCR beta clonotypes.

This sequence was found in a human donor in good health (CMV status not recorded). Some clones in this sample may be carry-over from other donors' samples. The genes are TRBV4-1 and TRBJ2-2; the match to TRBD2 covers 13 bases. Material: cultured CD8+ T cells from PBMCs, obtained from culture after CMV antigen stimulation. The CDR3 bases are TGCGCCAGCAGCCAGACTCCGGGACTAGCGGGGACGAACACCGGGGAGCTGTTTTTT. Its protein product is CASSQTPGLAGTNTGELFF.